This T cell receptor (beta chain) comes out of a study of T cells in Graves' hyperthyroidism and ophthalmopathy. Study-wide results and limits: Clonotypes that were expanded in thyroid above 0.001 mostly appeared in blood too.

This CDR3 comprises 13 residues. Trimming cost V 7 bases and J 1 base; bases outside gene matches: 2. Germline V lookup: CDR1 LNHDA, CDR2 SQIVND (reference sequence). Ophthalmopathy patients had Clinical Activity Score at least 3, NOSPECS grade at least 4, duration under 3 months. What was amplified from RNA transcripts were TCR beta CDR3 regions. During a first-round RT-PCR of the TCR CDR3, the HTBI primer set was used. In TCRdb, the multiplex PCR reads were re-called with MiXCR into one record per CDR3 protein. The sample shows roughly 650,000 distinct CDR3 sequences, roughly 16% of them seen only once. Only a few counts were recorded for this clonotype. Its target is not known.

Sequenced input: blood. The sequence derives from a woman in her forties with Graves' ophthalmopathy. The chain joins TRBV19 to TRBJ2-5, with 8 bases matching TRBD2. As DNA, the CDR3 is TGTGCCAGTAACGGGGGGGTCCAAGAGACCCAGTACTTC. Translating gives CASNGGVQETQYF.